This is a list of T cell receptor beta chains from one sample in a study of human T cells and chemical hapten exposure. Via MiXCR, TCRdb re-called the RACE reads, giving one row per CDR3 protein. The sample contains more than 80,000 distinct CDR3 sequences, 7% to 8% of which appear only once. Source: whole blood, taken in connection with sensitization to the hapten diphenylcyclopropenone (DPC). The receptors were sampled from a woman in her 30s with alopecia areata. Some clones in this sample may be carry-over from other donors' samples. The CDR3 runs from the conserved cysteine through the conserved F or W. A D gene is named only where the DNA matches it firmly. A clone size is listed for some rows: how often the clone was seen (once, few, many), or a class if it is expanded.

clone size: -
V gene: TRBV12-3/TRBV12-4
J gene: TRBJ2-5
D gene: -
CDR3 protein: CASSFSRRNQETQYF
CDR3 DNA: TGTGCCAGCAGTTTTTCGAGACGGAACCAAGAGACCCAGTACTTC

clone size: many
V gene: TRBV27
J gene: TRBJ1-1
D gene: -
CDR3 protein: CASSTPPHGMNTEAFF
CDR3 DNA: TGTGCCAGCAGTACCCCCCCCCACGGCATGAACACTGAAGCTTTCTTT

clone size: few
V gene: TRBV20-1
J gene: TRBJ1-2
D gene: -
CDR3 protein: CSASHAGAANYGYTF
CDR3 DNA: TGCAGTGCTAGCCATGCGGGGGCAGCTAACTATGGCTACACCTTC

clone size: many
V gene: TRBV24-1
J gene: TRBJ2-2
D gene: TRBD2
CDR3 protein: CATSATGLAGGRSTGELFF
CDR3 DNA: TGTGCCACCAGTGCCACGGGACTAGCGGGGGGGCGATCCACCGGGGAGCTGTTTTTT

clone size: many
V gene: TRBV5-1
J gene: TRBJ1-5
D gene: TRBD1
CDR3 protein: CASSSGPGGGQPQHF
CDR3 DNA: TGCGCCAGCAGCTCAGGACCAGGGGGTGGTCAGCCCCAGCATTTT

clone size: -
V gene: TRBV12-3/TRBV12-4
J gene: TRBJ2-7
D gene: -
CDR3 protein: CASSGRSTLAFYEQYF
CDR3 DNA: TGTGCCAGCAGTGGACGCTCGACACTCGCCTTCTACGAGCAGTACTTC

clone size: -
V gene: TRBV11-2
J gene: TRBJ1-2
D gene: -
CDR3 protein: CASSFERGYGYTF
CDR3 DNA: TGTGCCAGCAGCTTTGAACGCGGCTATGGCTACACCTTC

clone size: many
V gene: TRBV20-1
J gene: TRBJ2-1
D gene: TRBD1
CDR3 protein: CSAYTGTGEGEQFF
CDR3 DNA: TGCAGTGCCTATACCGGGACAGGGGAAGGTGAGCAGTTCTTC

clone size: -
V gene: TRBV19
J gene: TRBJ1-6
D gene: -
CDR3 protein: CASSGPTSSYNSPLHF
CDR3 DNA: TGTGCCAGTAGCGGACCTACAAGCTCCTATAATTCACCCCTCCACTTT

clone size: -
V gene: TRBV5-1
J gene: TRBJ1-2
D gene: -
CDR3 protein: CASKPSWDIYGYTF
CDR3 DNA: TGCGCCAGCAAACCCTCTTGGGACATCTATGGCTACACCTTC

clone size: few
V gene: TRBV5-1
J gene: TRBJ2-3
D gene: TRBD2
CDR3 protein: CASRKGTSVRTDTQYF
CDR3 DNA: TGCGCCAGCAGAAAAGGGACTAGCGTCCGCACAGATACGCAGTATTTT

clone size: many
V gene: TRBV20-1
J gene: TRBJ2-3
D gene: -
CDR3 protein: CSARGPTDTQYF
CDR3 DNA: TGCAGTGCCAGGGGCCCCACAGATACGCAGTATTTT

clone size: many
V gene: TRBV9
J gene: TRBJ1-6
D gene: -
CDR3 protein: CASSVGSSGSSPLHF
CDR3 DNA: TGTGCCAGCAGCGTAGGGTCCTCAGGGTCTTCACCCCTCCACTTT

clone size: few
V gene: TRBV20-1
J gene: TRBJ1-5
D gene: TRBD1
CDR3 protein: CSAGRDRSNSNQPQHF
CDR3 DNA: TGCAGTGCTGGAAGGGACAGGAGCAATAGCAATCAGCCCCAGCATTTT

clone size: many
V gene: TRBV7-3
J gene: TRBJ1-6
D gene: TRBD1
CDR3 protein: CASSSGQGRSPLHF
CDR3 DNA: TGTGCCAGCAGCTCAGGACAGGGTCGTTCACCCCTCCACTTT

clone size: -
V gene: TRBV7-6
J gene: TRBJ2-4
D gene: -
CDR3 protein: CASSFLSGDLAKNIQYF
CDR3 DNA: TGTGCCAGCAGCTTTTTATCGGGGGACCTAGCCAAAAACATTCAGTACTTC